These 9 T cell receptor beta chains originate from one sample sequenced in a study of CD8 T cells in Susac syndrome. The RNA input was roughly 0.45 to 1 ug, and it was reverse transcribed with random hexamers. TCRdb fed the immunoSEQ multiplex PCR reads into MiXCR, producing one record per CDR3 protein. The sample consists of 150,000 to 200,000 distinct CDR3 sequences, nearly 95% of them appearing once. The sample consisted of CD4+ T cells from PBMCs. The receptor set was obtained from a human donor with multiple sclerosis.

The genes are TRBV20-1 and TRBJ2-5, with 9 bases matching TRBD1. The CDR3 totals 15 residues. CDR1 and CDR2 from the germline V gene are DFQATT and SNEGSKA (reference sequence). V dropped 2 bases and J dropped 5; count of bases not matched to a gene: 9. The CDR3 here is CSARRGTGPGETQYF. CDR3 in DNA: TGCAGTGCTAGACGCGGGACAGGGCCGGGGGAGACCCAGTACTTC.

The chain combines TRBV20-1 with TRBJ1-2; 7 nucleotides agree with TRBD1. CDR1 and CDR2 (germline): DFQATT, SNEGSKA (reference sequence). This CDR3 is built from 15 residues. CDR3 nucleotide sequence: TGCAGGGTTCACCCGCGGGACAGCCCTAACTATGGCTACACCTTC. Protein product: CRVHPRDSPNYGYTF.

The CDR3 protein is CASSPGGGREQFF. In DNA, the CDR3 is TGTGCCAGCAGCCCAGGGGGCGGGCGAGAGCAGTTCTTC. The rearrangement uses TRBV7-9 and TRBJ2-1, with 8 bases matching TRBD1. The J segment lost 10 bases and the V segment lost 5 bases, leaving 7 bases of the junction unmatched. CDR1 is SEHNR, CDR2 FQNEAQ, per germline (reference sequence). The CDR3 is 13 amino acids.

V and J are TRBV13 and TRBJ1-2; 8 bases align to TRBD1. The CDR3 covers 13 residues. Trimming cost V 4 bases and J 8 bases; bases outside gene matches: 6. In germline, CDR1 is PRHDT, CDR2 FYEKMQ (reference sequence). This CDR3 is CASSSTGVGGYTF. Here the CDR3 DNA reads TGTGCCAGCAGCTCGACAGGGGTAGGAGGCTACACCTTC.

The genes are TRBV14 and TRBJ2-3; D perhaps matches TRBD2 (7 bases). The germline V gene has CDR1 SGHDN and CDR2 FVKESK. Trimming shortened V by 0 bases and J by 6 bases, and 22 bases separated the two germline ends. The CDR3 loop spans 18 amino acids. The CDR3 DNA follows: TGTGCCAGCAGCCAAGAAGGATTCATTTCTACGGGGGGCGATACGCAGTATTTT. Translation gives CASSQEGFISTGGDTQYF.

The V gene is TRBV5-4, the J gene TRBJ2-7; no definite D call. The CDR3 length is 13 residues. Trimming left V 0 bases short and J 6 bases short, with 10 bases between. The germline CDR1 and CDR2 sequences are SGHNT and YYREEE (reference sequence). The CDR3 loop reads CASSLARRPEQYF. The CDR3 DNA reads as TGTGCCAGCAGCTTGGCGAGACGCCCCGAGCAGTACTTC.

This clonotype was recorded once. The genes are TRBV12-3 or TRBV12-4 and TRBJ1-2, with TRBD1 identical over 7 bases. This CDR3 comprises 14 residues. V gave up 5 bases and J gave up 2 bases; unmatched junction bases: 5. The DNA for the CDR3 is TGTGCCAGCAGTGTCAGGGGGGGGAACTATGGCTACACCTTC. Protein: CASSVRGGNYGYTF.

The chain joins TRBV10-3 to TRBJ2-5; perhaps D is TRBD1 or TRBD2 (5 bases each). V was pared by 6 bases and J by 5 bases, with 10 bases between. CDR1 and CDR2 from the germline V gene are ENHRY and SYGVKD. The CDR3 runs to 12 residues. The CDR3 DNA is TGTGCCATCAGGGGCAGGGAGGAGACCCAGTACTTC. Encoded protein: CAIRGREETQYF.

This clonotype was seen only once. The genes are TRBV6-5 and TRBJ1-1; possibly TRBD1 for D (5 bases). CDR3 length: 12 residues. The V gene's germline CDR1 is MNHEY and CDR2 SVGAGI. V shed 4 bases and J shed 11 bases, with 14 bases lying between them. The CDR3 is CASSSRTWDAFF. CDR3 coding DNA: TGTGCCAGCAGTTCGAGAACATGGGACGCTTTCTTT.